Presented here are 23 T cell receptor beta chains from one specimen sequenced in a study of radiation and T cells in renal cell carcinoma (dated by TCRdb to 2018 to 2020). The meaning of the sample's time point label: baseline pretreatment blood. In the paper's terms, the treatment or condition label means: 15 Gy SBRT to primary tumor, nephrectomy 4 weeks later. Receptor libraries were prepared by the immunoSEQ multiplex PCR assay. The source is immuneACCESS, and TCRdb retained only in-frame sequences with V and J called. Part of the clones is not carried over; for the studies checked, unresolved V genes explain less than half of this, and the remainder is unexplained. In this sample the table shows tens of thousands of clones, 65% to 85% of which occur a single time. The top ten clonotypes cover more than 5.5% of the sample. The specimen was blood, collected from a patient whose treatment included radiotherapy and nephrectomy. The receptor source for this set is a man in his sixties with renal cell carcinoma.

The V and J genes are TRBV7-8 and TRBJ2-7; 8 bases map to TRBD2. This CDR3 is 15 amino acids long. The V and J ends lost 5 bases and 7 bases, in that order; junction bases with no gene match: 13. CDR1 is SGHVS and CDR2 is FQNEAQ in the germline V gene. The CDR3 sequence: CASSRLSGSDREQYF. The DNA for the CDR3 is TGTGCCAGCAGCAGGTTAAGCGGGAGTGATAGGGAGCAGTACTTC. Full variable domain (rest looked up from reference TRBV7-8 and TRBJ2-7): GAGVSQSPRYKVAKRGQDVALRCDPISGHVSLFWYQQALGQGPEFLTYFQNEAQLDKSGLPSDRFFAERPEGSVSTLKIQRTQQEDSAVYLCASSRLSGSDREQYFGPGTRLTVT.

The chain has TRBV7-9 and TRBJ2-7; TRBD1 matches 7 bases. This CDR3 is 14 amino acids long. Germline V gene data show CDR1 as SEHNR and CDR2 as FQNEAQ (reference sequence). V lost 1 base, J lost 4 bases, and 4 bases stayed unmatched. CDR3 sequence: CASSLDFRGYEQYF. CDR3 DNA sequence: TGTGCCAGCAGCTTAGACTTCAGGGGGTACGAGCAGTACTTC. Supplemented by reference TRBV7-9 and TRBJ2-7, the full variable domain reads DTGVSQNPRHKITKRGQNVTFRCDPISEHNRLYWYRQTLGQGPEFLTYFQNEAQLEKSRLLSDRFSAERPKGSFSTLEIQRTEQGDSAMYLCASSLDFRGYEQYFGPGTRLTVT.

The CDR3 DNA reads TGTGCCAGCAGCTTGGGACTAGCGAACACAGATACGCAGTATTTT. Protein product: CASSLGLANTDTQYF. This chain connects TRBV7-3 to TRBJ2-3; 10 positions match TRBD2. This CDR3 is 15 amino acids long. J lost 2 bases, V lost 3 bases, and 2 bases had no gene match. Germline V lookup: CDR1 SGHTA, CDR2 FQGTGA.

V gene TRBV6-5 combines with J gene TRBJ2-2; D is possibly TRBD2 (5 bases). V lost 2 bases and J lost 6, with 7 bases in between. The germline gives CDR1 MNHEY, CDR2 SVGAGI. The CDR3 sequence is 13 residues long. CDR3 protein: CASSYDGAGELFF. The CDR3 DNA follows: TGTGCCAGCAGTTACGACGGGGCCGGGGAGCTGTTTTTT.

This sequence joins TRBV9 and TRBJ2-5, with a possible D match to TRBD1 (6 bases). The CDR3 is made up of 14 amino acids. Trimming removed 3 bases from V and 7 bases from J, with 16 bases in between. CDR1 and CDR2 from the germline V gene are SGDLS and YYNGEE. CDR3 in amino acids: CASSAGQTFPTQYF. DNA of the CDR3: TGTGCCAGCAGCGCTGGACAGACCTTCCCGACCCAGTACTTC. Complete variable domain (other parts from reference TRBV9 and TRBJ2-5): DSGVTQTPKHLITATGQRVTLRCSPRSGDLSVYWYQQSLDQGLQFLIQYYNGEERAKGNILERFSAQQFPDLHSELNLSSLELGDSALYFCASSAGQTFPTQYFGPGTRLLVL.

The chain joins TRBV6-1 to TRBJ1-5, with 8 nucleotides matching TRBD1. V dropped 3 bases and J dropped 2; count of bases not matched to a gene: 6. Per germline, CDR1 MNHNS and CDR2 SASEGT. The CDR3 contains 16 residues. CDR3 sequence (DNA): TGTGCCAGCAGTGATTCAGGGGGCGCGGGCAATCAGCCCCAGCATTTT. Amino acids: CASSDSGGAGNQPQHF.

This chain connects TRBV2 to TRBJ2-3, with 9 bases that match TRBD2. Trimming at V came to 7 bases and at J to 9 bases, leaving 5 bases not matched to a gene. Looked up from germline, CDR1 is SNHLY and CDR2 is FYNNEI. This CDR3 region has 12 residues. The CDR3 loop reads CASTRLADTQYF. The CDR3 DNA is TGTGCCAGCACCCGACTAGCGGACACGCAGTATTTT.

On this clone: One end of the junction fails to match germline, which may point to a read error. This chain joins TRBV5-1 and TRBJ2-2; 7 nucleotides agree with TRBD2. This CDR3 has 14 amino acids. In germline, CDR1 is SGHRS, CDR2 YFSETQ. CDR3 DNA sequence: TGCGCCAGCAGCTTGGACGGGGGGACCGGGGAGCTATTTTTT. The encoded protein is CASSLDGGTGELFF.

This chain joins TRBV6-5 and TRBJ2-7; D perhaps matches TRBD1 (6 bases). The V and J ends lost 6 bases and 9 bases respectively, with 18 bases between them. This CDR3 has 13 amino acids. CDR1 MNHEY and CDR2 SVGAGI come from the germline V gene. CDR3 DNA sequence: TGTGCCAGCAGGGACAGTTCCACGGAGTGGCAGTACTTC. This gives the protein CASRDSSTEWQYF.

The CDR3 DNA reads TGTGCCAGCTCAACGGGACAGGGGGTGGAAGAGACCCAGTACTTC. This gives the protein CASSTGQGVEETQYF. The chain links TRBV18 to TRBJ2-5, with 11 positions matching TRBD1. CDR1 is KGHSH, CDR2 LQKENI, per germline. Trimming cost V 5 bases and J 3 bases; bases outside gene matches: 5. The CDR3 contains 15 residues.

The chain recombines TRBV5-1 with TRBJ2-1; D could derive from TRBD1 or TRBD2 (5 bases each). Germline values: CDR1 SGHRS, CDR2 YFSETQ. This CDR3 is built from 14 residues. V lost 4 bases to trimming and J lost 2 bases, with 10 bases between them. This CDR3 reads CASSIGGAYNEQFF. The CDR3 nucleotides read TGCGCCAGCAGCATTGGGGGAGCCTACAATGAGCAGTTCTTC.

The chain recombines TRBV28 with TRBJ1-5, with 8 nucleotides matching TRBD1. Losses at the gene ends were 1 base for V and 2 bases for J; bases not matched to a gene: 7. Germline V gene sequence: CDR1 MDHEN, CDR2 SYDVKM. There are 17 residues in the CDR3. The DNA for the CDR3 is TGTGCCAGCAGTTTATCGGGCAGGGGGCGAGGCAATCAGCCCCAGCATTTT. Protein sequence: CASSLSGRGRGNQPQHF.

The chain employs TRBV6-4 and TRBJ1-4; no clear D gene. Germline-derived CDR1 and CDR2 are MRHNA and SNTAGT. The CDR3 is 19 amino acids. The germline V and J ends were trimmed by 0 bases and 0 bases, with 17 bases remaining between them. CDR3 sequence: CASSDSRTALVATNEKLFF. CDR3 bases: TGTGCCAGCAGTGACTCGAGAACAGCCTTAGTTGCAACTAATGAAAAACTGTTTTTT.

Concerning this clone itself: The sample contains more than one DNA sequence encoding this CDR3. The CDR3 here is CASSRIPGQGEETQYF. DNA for the CDR3: TGCGCCAGCAGCCGGATACCGGGACAGGGTGAAGAGACCCAGTACTTC. The chain combines TRBV4-1 with TRBJ2-5, with TRBD1 matching over 9 bases. Trimming removed 4 bases from V and 3 bases from J; junction bases left unmatched: 9. The CDR3 is 16 amino acids. The germline V gene encodes CDR1 MGHRA and CDR2 YSYEKL.

This chain joins TRBV7-2 and TRBJ2-1; 10 positions match TRBD2. The CDR3 length is 15 residues. Germline loops: CDR1 SGHTA, CDR2 FQGNSA. V lost 4 bases and J lost 6; bases outside the gene matches: 6. The CDR3 nucleotides read TGTGCCAGCAGCTCGACTAGCGGGTGGGGCAATGAGCAGTTCTTC. This sequence encodes CASSSTSGWGNEQFF. The complete variable domain, with remaining parts taken from reference TRBV7-2 and TRBJ2-1, reads GAGVSQSPSNKVTEKGKDVELRCDPISGHTALYWYRQSLGQGLEFLIYFQGNSAPDKSGLPSDRFSAERTGGSVSTLTIQRTQQEDSAVYLCASSSTSGWGNEQFFGPGTRLTVL.

This clone was seen a handful of times. This chain connects TRBV28 to TRBJ2-1; 7 positions agree with TRBD2. The J segment lost 7 bases and the V segment lost 5 bases, leaving 14 bases of the junction unmatched. This CDR3 is 16 amino acids long. Germline CDR1 MDHEN, CDR2 SYDVKM. The CDR3 is CASSPKHRLAANEQFF. As DNA, the CDR3 is TGTGCCAGCAGTCCCAAACACAGACTAGCAGCGAATGAGCAGTTCTTC.

The chain has TRBV18 and TRBJ2-1; D is ambiguous. Germline CDR1 and CDR2: KGHSH and LQKENI. V lost 3 bases to trimming and J lost 5 bases, with 5 bases between them. This CDR3 spans 12 amino acids. CDR3 amino acids: CASSPIDNEQFF. The CDR3, as DNA: TGTGCCAGCTCACCTATAGACAATGAGCAGTTCTTC.

This chain connects TRBV6-1 to TRBJ1-1, with TRBD1 matching over 7 bases. With V trimmed by 4 bases and J by 6 bases, 14 bases remained unmatched. This CDR3 contains 16 residues. From germline, CDR1 is MNHNS and CDR2 SASEGT. The CDR3, as DNA: TGTGCCAGCAGTGGCGATCGTGGCAGGGGGTTGTCTGAAGCTTTCTTT. This sequence encodes CASSGDRGRGLSEAFF.

This clone was observed once. V usage is TRBV19 and J usage is TRBJ1-3; D not resolved. Germline-derived CDR1 and CDR2 are LNHDA and SQIVND (reference sequence). There are 15 residues in the CDR3. The ends were cut back, 8 bases at V and 0 bases at J, with 14 bases in the middle. CDR3 sequence (DNA): TGTGCCAGTTCCAGCGGACGGCGCTCTGGAAACACCATATATTTT. Protein sequence: CASSSGRRSGNTIYF.

V is TRBV27 and J is TRBJ2-2; the match to TRBD2 covers 7 bases. V lost 3 bases and J lost 6; bases outside the gene matches: 10. The CDR3 has 16 residues. Looked up from germline, CDR1 is MNHEY and CDR2 is SMNVEV (reference sequence). CDR3 sequence reads: CASSFETSVFPGELFF. Written as DNA, the CDR3 is TGTGCCAGCAGTTTTGAAACTAGCGTTTTTCCCGGGGAGCTGTTTTTT.

This chain uses TRBV9 with TRBJ2-1; the match to TRBD1 covers 7 bases. The germline CDR1 and CDR2 sequences are SGDLS and YYNGEE. CDR3 length: 14 residues. Trimming took 4 bases from V and 4 from J; bases not matched to a gene: 5. CDR3 in amino acids: CASSPRDSYNEQFF. DNA of the CDR3: TGTGCCAGCAGCCCTCGGGACAGTTACAATGAGCAGTTCTTC.

The sample holds one count of this clone. The chain uses TRBV28 and TRBJ2-7; no clear D. The CDR3 has 15 amino acids. Germline lookup yields CDR1 MDHEN and CDR2 SYDVKM. V gave up 5 bases and J gave up 1 base, with 15 bases separating them. This CDR3 reads CASSPSAPLSYEQYF. For the CDR3, the DNA is TGTGCCAGCAGTCCTTCGGCCCCTCTGTCCTACGAGCAGTACTTC.

This clone appeared once. V gene TRBV6-1 combines with J gene TRBJ1-5, with D uncertain. The germline V gene has CDR1 MNHNS and CDR2 SASEGT. The CDR3 is 14 amino acids. Trimming removed 3 bases from V and 0 bases from J, with 6 bases in between. The DNA for the CDR3 is TGTGCCAGCAGTGACAGTCATAGCAATCAGCCCCAGCATTTT. Encoded protein: CASSDSHSNQPQHF.